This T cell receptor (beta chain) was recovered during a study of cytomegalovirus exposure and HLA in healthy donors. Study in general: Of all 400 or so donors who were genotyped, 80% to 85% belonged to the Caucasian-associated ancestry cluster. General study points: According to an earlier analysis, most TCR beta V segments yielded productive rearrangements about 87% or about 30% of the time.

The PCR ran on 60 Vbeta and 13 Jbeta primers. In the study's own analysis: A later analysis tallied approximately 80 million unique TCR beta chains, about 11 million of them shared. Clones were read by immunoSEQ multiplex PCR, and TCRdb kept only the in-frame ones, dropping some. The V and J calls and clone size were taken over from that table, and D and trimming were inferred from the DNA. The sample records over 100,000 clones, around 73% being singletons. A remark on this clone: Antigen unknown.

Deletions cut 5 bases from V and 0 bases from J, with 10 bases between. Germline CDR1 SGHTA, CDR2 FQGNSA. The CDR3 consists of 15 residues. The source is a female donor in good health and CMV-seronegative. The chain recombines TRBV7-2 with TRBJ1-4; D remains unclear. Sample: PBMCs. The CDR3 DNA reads TGTGCCAGCAGCCCCAAACTCGCAACTAATGAAAAACTGTTTTTT. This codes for CASSPKLATNEKLFF.